These 7 T cell receptor beta chains were all obtained from the same sample, sequenced in a study of T cells in Graves' hyperthyroidism and ophthalmopathy. Using RNA transcripts as the source, TCR beta CDR3 regions were amplified. The TCR CDR3 first-round RT-PCR relied on the HTBI primer set. TCRdb used MiXCR to reprocess the multiplex PCR reads, holding one entry per CDR3 protein. The sample lists about 200,000 distinct CDR3 sequences, 15% to 20% occurring once. The sample comprised blood. These receptors were obtained from a man between 40 and 49 years old with Graves' hyperthyroidism.

Turning to this clonotype: One junction end disagrees with the germline gene, perhaps due to a read error. This sequence joins TRBV15 and TRBJ1-2; 9 bases match TRBD1. Per germline, CDR1 LNHNV and CDR2 YYDKDF (reference sequence). The CDR3 loop spans 16 amino acids. The CDR3 loop reads CATSRDTGQGSYGYTF. Written as DNA, the CDR3 is TGTGCCACTAGCAGAGACACGGGACAGGGATCCTATGGCTACACCTTC.

The chain joins TRBV9 to TRBJ1-3; the D gene is possibly TRBD1 (6 bases). CDR1 is SGDLS, CDR2 YYNGEE, per germline. The CDR3 length is 15 residues. V lost 3 bases, J lost 10 bases, and 20 bases lay in between. This CDR3 reads CASSARTDDIGTIYF. The CDR3 nucleotides are TGTGCCAGCAGCGCCCGGACAGACGACATAGGAACCATATATTTT.

This clonotype has ten or more counts. In DNA form, the CDR3 reads TGTGCCAGCACTCAAAACACAGATACGCAGTATTTT. Translating it yields CASTQNTDTQYF. The rearrangement uses TRBV2 and TRBJ2-3; D is undetermined. Germline CDR1 is SNHLY and CDR2 is FYNNEI. This CDR3 is built from 12 residues. V was clipped by 7 bases and J by 2 bases, with 7 bases between them.

Points on this clonotype: A much larger clone lies one base from this, so it may be a read error. The chain carries TRBV18 and TRBJ1-4, with 7 bases aligning to TRBD1. The CDR3 runs to 14 residues. Germline CDR1 KGHSH, CDR2 LQKENI. DNA for the CDR3: TGTGCCAGCTCACGCAGGGGGTCTAATGAAAACCTGTTTTTT. It codes for CASSRRGSNENLFF.

This clonotype showed up many times. This chain links TRBV5-1 with TRBJ2-3; D remains unclear. This CDR3 contains 16 residues. Germline V gives CDR1 SGHRS, CDR2 YFSETQ. The V gene lost 4 bases and the J gene lost 4 bases, with 19 bases spanning the gap. In DNA, the CDR3 is TGCGCCAGCAGCATTGTGGGTCGGCCCGTGGCAGATACGCAGTATTTT. Encoded protein: CASSIVGRPVADTQYF.

This clonotype was recorded many times. This chain uses TRBV6-1 with TRBJ1-5; D not resolved. Germline V gives CDR1 MNHNS, CDR2 SASEGT. The CDR3 length is 15 residues. V was pared by 7 bases and J by 0 bases, with 13 bases between. CDR3 nucleotide sequence: TGTGCCAGCATGGTAGGATCATATAGCAATCAGCCCCAGCATTTT. Protein: CASMVGSYSNQPQHF.

Only a few counts were recorded for this clonotype. CDR3 amino acids: CATSDLHGGQSLTDTQYF. DNA of the CDR3: TGTGCCACCAGTGATTTGCACGGGGGACAGTCTCTCACAGATACGCAGTATTTT. V gene TRBV24-1 combines with J gene TRBJ2-3; maybe TRBD1 (7 bases). Germline V gives CDR1 KGHDR, CDR2 SFDVKD. Deletions cut 0 bases from V and 2 bases from J, with 17 bases between. The length of the CDR3 is 18 residues.